This paragraph covers one T cell receptor beta chain sequence. Which antigen it targets is not known. The record has no base qualities; no much larger clone is one base away. A distance of 12 bases separates the germline ends of V and J, which lose 1 base and 2 bases respectively. The CDR3 contains 15 residues, cysteine and phenylalanine counted. Here the CDR3 DNA is all that survives: 45 bases in frame from base 1. Reading the germline V gene gives CDR1 SGHRS and CDR2 YFSETQ. Whole blood was collected in K2EDTA tubes by collaborating institutions according to the institutions' own protocols. For TCRbeta analysis, collaborator samples were shipped as frozen whole blood, as isolated PBMCs, or as DNA extracted from either sample type. TCRbeta CDR3 regions were amplified from genomic DNA by means of the immunoSEQ Assay, a bias-controlled multiplex PCR. The authors' pipeline ran thus. The number of nucleated cells in each sample was estimated from the amplification of reference gene primers within the assay. To quantify the absolute abundance of each unique TCRbeta CDR3 rearrangement, sequence reads were collapsed and filtered. For each sample, productive Simpson clonality was calculated as the square root of Simpson's diversity index over productive rearrangements. This is the immuneACCESS table as TCRdb keeps it, with only in-frame sequences that have V and J called. A part of the clones is gone; compared with another copy, unresolved V genes explain less than half, and the rest is unexplained. The V and J calls and clone size come from that table; D and trimming were worked out from the DNA. For this sample there are approximately 160,000 clones; roughly 90% appear just once. Of the sample, roughly a sixth falls within the top ten clones.

The data originate from a study of blood T cell repertoires in COVID-19 (dated by TCRdb to the early 2020s). Study-wide context: Samples covering the acute and convalescent phases of COVID-19 were provided by collaborators in the United States, Italy and Spain. The prospective study material was composed of cDNA or gDNA derived from T cells, B-cell-depleted T cells, or PBMCs. Deeply sampled blood TCRbeta repertoires from subjects exposed to, actively infected with, or recovered from COVID-19 were included in the dataset. The repertoires were released in a freely available public database meant as a resource for research on the immune response to SARS-CoV-2. The samples were drawn from the first 160 participants of the ongoing ImmuneRACE study and from under 1,500 subjects provided by 6 global collaborators. The sample metadata nearly always contained a de-identified subject ID, COVID-19 status, age in years and sex. Where available, HLA class I and class II types were taken from metadata supplied by the sample provider and were not determined by assay-based typing.

Results and caveats for the whole study, not just this receptor: Clinical and demographic metadata were provided uncurated, with the amount varying by source and participant.

The specimen sequenced was peripheral blood. This receptor was identified in a man between 60 and 75 years old with active or convalescent COVID-19. The chain couples TRBV5-1 to TRBJ1-2; too little of a D gene remains to name it. The DNA is TGCGCCAGCAGCTTGACTGAGGGCAGCAACTATGGCTACACCTTC. Its protein product is CASSLTEGSNYGYTF.